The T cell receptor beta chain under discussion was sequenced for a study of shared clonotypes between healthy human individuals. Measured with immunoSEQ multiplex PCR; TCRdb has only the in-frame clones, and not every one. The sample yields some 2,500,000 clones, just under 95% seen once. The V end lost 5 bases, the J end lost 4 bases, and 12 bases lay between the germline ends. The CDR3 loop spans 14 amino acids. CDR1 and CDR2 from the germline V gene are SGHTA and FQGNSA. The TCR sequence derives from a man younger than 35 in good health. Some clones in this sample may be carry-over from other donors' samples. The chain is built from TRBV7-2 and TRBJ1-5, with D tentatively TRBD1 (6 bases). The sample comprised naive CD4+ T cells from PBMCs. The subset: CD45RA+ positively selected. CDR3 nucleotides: TGTGCCAGCAGCCAAAGGGGGGCAAATCAGCCCCAGCATTTT. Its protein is CASSQRGANQPQHF.